The clone carrying this T cell receptor (beta chain) was seen more than once but under ten times. Its antigen is not known. This sample stems from a study of T-cell memory formation after mild COVID-19. Notes on the study in general: Day 15 to 85 contractors were CD4/CD8 balanced; later expanders leaned CD4+.

CDR1 and CDR2 from the germline V gene are SGHAT and FQNNGV. V lost 4 bases and J lost 12, with 13 bases in between. This CDR3 comprises 11 residues. TCRdb reprocessed the 5' RACE reads with MiXCR, giving one entry per CDR3 protein. The sample lists a few hundred thousand distinct CDR3 sequences; around 15% were seen once. The TCR comes from a man in his late teens or twenties who had mild COVID-19 (a few samples of this study predate the infection). Cell type and time point are not known. V and J are TRBV11-2 and TRBJ2-7, with D hard to call. Sequenced input: PBMCs or a T cell subset sorted from them (not recorded which). The chain's CDR3 is CASSSGPEPYV. The CDR3 DNA sequence: TGTGCCAGCAGCTCCGGTCCAGAACCGTACGTC.